This is a list of T cell receptor beta chains from one sample in a study of blood T cell repertoires in COVID-19. TCRdb's table, derived via immunoSEQ multiplex PCR, lists solely in-frame clones and lacks some. The sample lists about 160,000 clones; around 90% were seen once. Sequencing was carried out using peripheral blood. The receptors shown here come from a woman in her sixties or seventies who had recovered from COVID-19. CDR3s include the opening cysteine and the closing phenylalanine or tryptophan. The D gene is left open where the match is weak.

D,V,CDR3
NA,TRBV13,CASSLAGLGSWGYGYTF
TRBD2,TRBV5-1,CASSLASGGLTYEQYF
TRBD1,TRBV15,CATSRERQGWGYTF
TRBD2,TRBV9,CASSVAAGGTQETQYF
TRBD1,TRBV7-9,CASSPRRDRDRDYEQYF
TRBD2,TRBV11-2,CASSSSGGQETQYF
NA,TRBV6-5,CASSYSGHLNTEAFF
NA,TRBV11-2,CASSLNNPYNEQFF
NA,TRBV19,CASSSTAANYGYTF
TRBD2,TRBV5-8,CASSLAGGGSSSYEQYF
NA,TRBV6-1,CASSETTDTQYF
NA,TRBV20-1,CSLDRIYGYTF
NA,TRBV5-1,CASSFGESDTQYF
TRBD1,TRBV27,CASRSTGAGRREKLFF
NA,TRBV7-9,CASTRETDTQYF
NA,TRBV7-9,CASSLALKPYEQYF
NA,TRBV7-2,CASSLVAGNEQYF
NA,TRBV7-8,CASSLSPGGHEKLFF
TRBD1,TRBV19,CASNRDSDTEAFF
NA,TRBV2,CASGSVSGNQPQHF
NA,TRBV5-6,CASSLVQVNYGYTF
NA,TRBV28,CASSLWTSGNTIYF
NA,TRBV7-8,CASSSSELGNQPQHF
TRBD1,TRBV5-4,CASNFRDRRANTEAFF
TRBD1,TRBV24-1,CATSETGNYNEQFF
TRBD2,TRBV10-2,CASSESGRGGLDTQYF
TRBD2,TRBV10-3,CAISESPGGFTDTQYF
NA,TRBV4-1,CASSQEPQSGTDTQYF
NA,TRBV28,CASSSSGIPGNTIYF
NA,TRBV28,CAIIHGYTF
TRBD1,TRBV27,CASSLRTGGQNTEAFF
TRBD1,TRBV6-1,CASSETGGPSNYGYTF
NA,TRBV10-3,CAISERTGRWGYTF
TRBD2,TRBV15,CATSGGLAGASKYF
TRBD2,TRBV7-9,CASSSAVAGTNEQFF
NA,TRBV2,CASSADNLYQETQYF
NA,TRBV6-4,CASSDEEGQPQHF
NA,TRBV29-1,CSVGGPNQPQHF
NA,TRBV7-8,CASSSGVLTYNEQFF
NA,TRBV29-1,CSVGFGQYSYEQYF
TRBD2,TRBV5-4,CASSLDLAGSGEQYF
TRBD1,TRBV4-1,CASSQDDWTGDGYTF
NA,TRBV2,CASRPTQLGEQYF
TRBD1,TRBV18,CASAGQGSTEAFF
NA,TRBV28,CASKRGASYEQYF
NA,TRBV16,CASSQSAGNYGYTF
NA,TRBV19,CATTKAGTYEQYF
NA,TRBV18,CASSFDTGNTIYF
TRBD2,TRBV24-1,CATSDLGLAELETQYF
NA,TRBV4-2,CASSQEQGKNYEQYF
NA,TRBV28,CASSRGSSGANVLTF
NA,TRBV4-2,CASSQDRRNTEAFF
TRBD2,TRBV2,CASSGLVGGGVQETQYF
TRBD2,TRBV19,CASNSPQPGLEVDEQFF